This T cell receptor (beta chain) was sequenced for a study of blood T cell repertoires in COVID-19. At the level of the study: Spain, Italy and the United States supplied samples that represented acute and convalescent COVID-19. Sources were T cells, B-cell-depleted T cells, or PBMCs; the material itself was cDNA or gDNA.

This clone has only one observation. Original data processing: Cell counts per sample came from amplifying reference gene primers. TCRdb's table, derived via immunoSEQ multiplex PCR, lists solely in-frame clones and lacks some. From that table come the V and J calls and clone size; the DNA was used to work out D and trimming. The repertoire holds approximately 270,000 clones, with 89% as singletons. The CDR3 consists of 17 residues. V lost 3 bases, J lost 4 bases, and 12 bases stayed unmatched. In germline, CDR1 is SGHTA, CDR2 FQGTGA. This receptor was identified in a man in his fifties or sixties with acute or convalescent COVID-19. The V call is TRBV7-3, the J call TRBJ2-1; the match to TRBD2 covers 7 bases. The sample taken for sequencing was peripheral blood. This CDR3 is CASSLNSRASGYNEQFF. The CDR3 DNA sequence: TGTGCCAGCAGCTTGAACTCCCGGGCTAGCGGATACAATGAGCAGTTCTTC. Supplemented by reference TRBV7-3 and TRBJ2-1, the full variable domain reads GAGVSQTPSNKVTEKGKYVELRCDPISGHTALYWYRQSLGQGPEFLIYFQGTGAADDSGLPNDRFFAVRPEGSVSTLKIQRTERGDSAVYLCASSLNSRASGYNEQFFGPGTRLTVL.